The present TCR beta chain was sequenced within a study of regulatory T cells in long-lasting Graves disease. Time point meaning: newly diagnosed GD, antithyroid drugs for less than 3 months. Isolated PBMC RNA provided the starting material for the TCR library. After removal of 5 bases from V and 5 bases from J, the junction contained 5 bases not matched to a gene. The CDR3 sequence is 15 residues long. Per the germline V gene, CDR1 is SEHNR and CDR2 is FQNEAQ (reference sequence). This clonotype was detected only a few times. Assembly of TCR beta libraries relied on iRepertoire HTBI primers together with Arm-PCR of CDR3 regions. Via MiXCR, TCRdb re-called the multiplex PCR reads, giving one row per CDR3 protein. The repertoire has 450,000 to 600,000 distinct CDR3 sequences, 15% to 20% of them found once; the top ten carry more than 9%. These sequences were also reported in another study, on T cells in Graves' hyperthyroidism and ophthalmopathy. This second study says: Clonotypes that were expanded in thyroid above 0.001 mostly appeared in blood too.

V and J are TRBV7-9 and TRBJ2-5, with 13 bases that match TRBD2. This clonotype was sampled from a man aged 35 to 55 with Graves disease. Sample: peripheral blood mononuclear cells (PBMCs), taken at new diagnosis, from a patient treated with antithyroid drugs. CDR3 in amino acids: CASSAVLAGGETQYF. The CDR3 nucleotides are TGTGCCAGCAGCGCCGTACTAGCGGGGGGGGAGACCCAGTACTTC.